This TCR beta chain was recovered during a study of CD8 T cells in ankylosing spondylitis. Whole-study results and caveats: There were earlier reports of some motif variants in reactive arthritis synovial fluid and blood. Typical of ankylosing spondylitis blood, it appeared, was a TCR beta motif of roughly eight highly homologous variants. There was reportedly significant enrichment of clones that were disease-linked in matched ankylosing spondylitis synovial fluid.

It was by quantitative 5'-RACE with molecular barcodes that TCR beta libraries were made. TCRdb re-called the 5' RACE reads through MiXCR, storing one row per CDR3 protein. The sample has some 700,000 distinct CDR3 sequences; under 20% are singletons. This clonotype was counted only a few times. Its specificity is unknown. The CDR3 sequence is 12 residues long. Germline lookup yields CDR1 DFQATT and CDR2 SNEGSKA (reference sequence). V lost 3 bases and J lost 5, with 10 bases in between. The sample taken for sequencing was blood, either unsorted or a sorted T cell fraction (not recorded which). The receptor comes from a male donor with ankylosing spondylitis. This rearrangement joins TRBV20-1 to TRBJ1-1; D not resolved. The CDR3 coding sequence is TGCAGTGCTAGCGGTGTCAGGACTGAAGCTTTCTTT. This translates into CSASGVRTEAFF.